Below are 7 T cell receptor beta chains sequenced from a single sample in a study of blood T cell repertoires in COVID-19. The assay was immunoSEQ multiplex PCR, and TCRdb's table has in-frame clones only and misses some. This table has more than 200,000 clones, around nine tenths appearing once. What was sequenced was peripheral blood. The receptors were gathered from a man aged 25 to 40 with active or convalescent COVID-19.

The rearrangement uses TRBV2 and TRBJ1-1; D perhaps matches TRBD1 (5 bases). The CDR3 sequence is 14 residues long. Germline V gene data show CDR1 as SNHLY and CDR2 as FYNNEI. V was clipped by 7 bases and J by 0 bases, with 12 bases between them. CDR3 nucleotide sequence: TGTGCCAGCACCAACCGGGACTTGAACACTGAAGCTTTCTTT. It translates to CASTNRDLNTEAFF.

CDR3 bases: TGTGCCAGCAGTACGGGGGGCACTTTCAAGCAGTACTTC. This encodes CASSTGGTFKQYF. V is TRBV6-2 or TRBV6-3 and J is TRBJ2-7, with TRBD2 as a possible D gene (7 bases). Germline V gene sequence: CDR1 MNHEY, CDR2 SVGEGT. CDR3 size: 13 residues. V was clipped by 5 bases and J by 8 bases, with 16 bases between them.

The gene calls are TRBV4-1 and TRBJ2-3; 8 positions agree with TRBD1. Germline V CDR1 and CDR2: MGHRA, YSYEKL. The trim removed 0 bases at V and 2 bases at J, leaving 13 bases unmatched. The CDR3 runs to 19 residues. CDR3 sequence: CASSQDPLPTGADTDTQYF. In DNA form, the CDR3 reads TGCGCCAGCAGCCAAGATCCCCTACCGACAGGGGCAGACACAGATACGCAGTATTTT.

The chain links TRBV4-2 to TRBJ1-2; D perhaps matches TRBD1 (6 bases). Germline lookup yields CDR1 LGHNA and CDR2 YNFKEQ. Trimming removed 0 bases from V and 4 bases from J, with 15 bases in between. The CDR3 is made up of 16 amino acids. CDR3 in DNA: TGTGCCAGCAGCCAAGAGGGACAACCCGGGCCCTATGGCTACACCTTC. It codes for CASSQEGQPGPYGYTF.

The CDR3 spells CASSESAGGNTGELFF. The CDR3 DNA sequence: TGCGCCAGCAGTGAGTCCGCGGGGGGGAACACCGGGGAGCTGTTTTTT. The chain carries TRBV10-2 and TRBJ2-2; 8 bases fit TRBD2. CDR3 length: 16 residues. V was clipped by 0 bases and J by 1 base; unmatched bases: 1. Looked up from germline, CDR1 is WSHSY and CDR2 is SAAADI.

V gene TRBV6-5 combines with J gene TRBJ1-6; possibly TRBD1 for D (5 bases). The CDR3 totals 14 residues. The germline gives CDR1 MNHEY, CDR2 SVGAGI. The V gene lost 4 bases and the J gene lost 9 bases, with 13 bases spanning the gap. The DNA for the CDR3 is TGTGCCAGCAGTTCAGGGTTCATGATTTCACCCCTCCACTTT. It encodes CASSSGFMISPLHF.

The chain carries TRBV11-2 and TRBJ1-1, with D hard to call. The CDR3 contains 14 residues. Per the germline V gene, CDR1 is SGHAT and CDR2 is FQNNGV. V was trimmed by 5 bases and J by 6 bases, leaving 16 bases between them. The DNA of the CDR3 is TGTGCCAGCAGCCCCGGCAGCGGGGTCCCTGAAGCTTTCTTT. It encodes CASSPGSGVPEAFF.